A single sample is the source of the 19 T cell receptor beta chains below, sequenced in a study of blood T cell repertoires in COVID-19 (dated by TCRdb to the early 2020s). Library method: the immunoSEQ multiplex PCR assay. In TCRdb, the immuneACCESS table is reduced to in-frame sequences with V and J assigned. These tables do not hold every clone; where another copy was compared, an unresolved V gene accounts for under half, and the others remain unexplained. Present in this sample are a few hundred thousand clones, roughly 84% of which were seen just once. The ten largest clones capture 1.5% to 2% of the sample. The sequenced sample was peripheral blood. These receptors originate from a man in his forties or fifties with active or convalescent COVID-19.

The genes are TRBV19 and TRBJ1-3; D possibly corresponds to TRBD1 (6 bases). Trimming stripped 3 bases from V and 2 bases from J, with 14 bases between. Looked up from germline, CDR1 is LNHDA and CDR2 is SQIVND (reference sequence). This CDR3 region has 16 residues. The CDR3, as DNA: TGTGCCAGTAGTATTCGGGGGGCTCTCACTGGAAACACCATATATTTT. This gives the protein CASSIRGALTGNTIYF. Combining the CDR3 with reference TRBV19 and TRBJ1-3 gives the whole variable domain DGGITQSPKYLFRKEGQNVTLSCEQNLNHDAMYWYRQDPGQGLRLIYYSQIVNDFQKGDIAEGYSVSREKKESFPLTVTSAQKNPTAFYLCASSIRGALTGNTIYFGEGSWLTVV.

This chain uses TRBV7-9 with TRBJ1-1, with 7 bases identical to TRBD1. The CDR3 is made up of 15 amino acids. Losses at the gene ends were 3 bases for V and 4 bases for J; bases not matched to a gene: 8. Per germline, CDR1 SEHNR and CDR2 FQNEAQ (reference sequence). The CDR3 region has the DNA TGTGCCAGCAGCTTTAGCCTGACAGGGAGCACTGAAGCTTTCTTT. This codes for CASSFSLTGSTEAFF.

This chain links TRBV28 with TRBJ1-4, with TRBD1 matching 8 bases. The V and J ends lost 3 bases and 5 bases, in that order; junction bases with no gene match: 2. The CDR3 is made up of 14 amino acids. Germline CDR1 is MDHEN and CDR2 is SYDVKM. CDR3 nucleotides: TGTGCCAGCAGTTTGGGACAGGCCAATGAAAAACTGTTTTTT. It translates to CASSLGQANEKLFF. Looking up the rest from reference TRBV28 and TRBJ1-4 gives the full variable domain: DVKVTQSSRYLVKRTGEKVFLECVQDMDHENMFWYRQDPGLGLRLIYFSYDVKMKEKGDIPEGYSVSREKKERFSLILESASTNQTSMYLCASSLGQANEKLFFGSGTQLSVL.

The CDR3 DNA reads as TGCAGCGTTGAGGGCAGGGAAAGCACCGGGGAGCTGTTTTTT. Translated, it gives CSVEGRESTGELFF. The chain recombines TRBV29-1 with TRBJ2-2; TRBD1 is a possible D gene (5 bases). Germline V gives CDR1 SQVTM, CDR2 ANQGSEA. Trimming took off 3 bases at V and 4 bases at J, with 12 bases between the two ends. The CDR3 is made up of 14 amino acids.

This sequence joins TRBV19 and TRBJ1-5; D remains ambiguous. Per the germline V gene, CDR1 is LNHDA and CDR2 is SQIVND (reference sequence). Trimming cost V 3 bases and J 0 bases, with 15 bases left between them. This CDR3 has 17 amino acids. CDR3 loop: CASSMGFRAGSNQPQHF. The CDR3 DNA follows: TGTGCCAGTAGTATGGGTTTTAGGGCGGGTAGCAATCAGCCCCAGCATTTT.

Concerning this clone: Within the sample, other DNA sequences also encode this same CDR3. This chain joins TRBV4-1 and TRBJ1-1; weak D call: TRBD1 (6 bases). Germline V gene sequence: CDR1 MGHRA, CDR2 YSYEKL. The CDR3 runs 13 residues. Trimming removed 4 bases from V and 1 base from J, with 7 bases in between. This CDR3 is CASSRGQNTEAFF. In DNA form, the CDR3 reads TGCGCCAGCAGCCGGGGACAGAACACTGAAGCTTTCTTT.

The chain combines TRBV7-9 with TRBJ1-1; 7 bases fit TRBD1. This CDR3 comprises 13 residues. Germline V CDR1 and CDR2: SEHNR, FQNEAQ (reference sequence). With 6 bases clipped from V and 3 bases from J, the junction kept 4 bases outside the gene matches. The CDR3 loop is CASRGTAYTEAFF. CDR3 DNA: TGTGCCAGCAGAGGGACAGCCTACACTGAAGCTTTCTTT.

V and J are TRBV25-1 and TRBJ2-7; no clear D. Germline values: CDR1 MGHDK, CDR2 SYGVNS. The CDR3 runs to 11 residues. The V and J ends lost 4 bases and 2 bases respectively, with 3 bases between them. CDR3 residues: CASSVTYEQYF. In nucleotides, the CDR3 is TGTGCCAGCAGTGTTACCTACGAGCAGTACTTC.

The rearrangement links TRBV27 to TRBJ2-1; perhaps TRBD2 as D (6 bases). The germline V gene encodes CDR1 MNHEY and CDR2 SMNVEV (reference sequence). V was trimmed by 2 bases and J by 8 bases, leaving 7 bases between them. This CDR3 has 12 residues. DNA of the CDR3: TGTGCCAGCAGTTTAGGGGGGTATGAGCAGTTCTTC. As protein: CASSLGGYEQFF.

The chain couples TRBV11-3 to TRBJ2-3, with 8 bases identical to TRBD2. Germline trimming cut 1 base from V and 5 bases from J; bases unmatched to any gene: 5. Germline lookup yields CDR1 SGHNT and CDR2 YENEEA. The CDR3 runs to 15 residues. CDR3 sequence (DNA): TGTGCCAGCAGCTTAGGAGCGGGAGTGGTAGATACGCAGTATTTT. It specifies CASSLGAGVVDTQYF. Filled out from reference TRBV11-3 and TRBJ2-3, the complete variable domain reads EAGVVQSPRYKIIEKKQPVAFWCNPISGHNTLYWYLQNLGQGPELLIRYENEEAVDDSQLPKDRFSAERLKGVDSTLKIQPAELGDSAVYLCASSLGAGVVDTQYFGPGTRLTVL.

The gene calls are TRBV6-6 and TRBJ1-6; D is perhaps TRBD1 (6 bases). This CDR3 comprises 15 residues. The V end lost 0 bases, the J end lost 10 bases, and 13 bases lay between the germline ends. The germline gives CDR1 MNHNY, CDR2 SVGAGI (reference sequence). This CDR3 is CASSYSGGGESPLHF. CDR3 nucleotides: TGTGCCAGCAGTTACTCAGGGGGGGGTGAATCACCCCTCCACTTT.

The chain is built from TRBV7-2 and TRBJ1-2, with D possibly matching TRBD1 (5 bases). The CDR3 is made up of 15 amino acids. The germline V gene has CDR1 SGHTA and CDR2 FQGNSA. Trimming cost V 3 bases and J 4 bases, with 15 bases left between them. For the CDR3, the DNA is TGTGCCAGCAGCTTCATCGCAGGGTCTAGCTATGGCTACACCTTC. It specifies CASSFIAGSSYGYTF.

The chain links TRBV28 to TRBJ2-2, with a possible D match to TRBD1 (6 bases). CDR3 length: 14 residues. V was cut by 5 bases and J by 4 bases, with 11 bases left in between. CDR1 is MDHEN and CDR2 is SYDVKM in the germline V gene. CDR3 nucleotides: TGTGCCAGCAGTAAACCAGGGGTCACCGGGGAGCTGTTTTTT. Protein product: CASSKPGVTGELFF.

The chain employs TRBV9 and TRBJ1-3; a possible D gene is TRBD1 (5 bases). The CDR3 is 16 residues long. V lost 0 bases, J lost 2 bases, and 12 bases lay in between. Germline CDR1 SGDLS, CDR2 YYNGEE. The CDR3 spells CASSVEGNEAGNTIYF. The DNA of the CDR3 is TGTGCCAGCAGCGTAGAGGGGAACGAGGCTGGAAACACCATATATTTT.

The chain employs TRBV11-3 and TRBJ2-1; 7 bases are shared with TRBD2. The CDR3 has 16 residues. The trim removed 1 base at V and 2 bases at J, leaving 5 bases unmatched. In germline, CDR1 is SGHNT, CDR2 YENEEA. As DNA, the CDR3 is TGTGCCAGCAGCTTAGGTGGCGGGGGAACCTACAATGAGCAGTTCTTC. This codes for CASSLGGGGTYNEQFF.

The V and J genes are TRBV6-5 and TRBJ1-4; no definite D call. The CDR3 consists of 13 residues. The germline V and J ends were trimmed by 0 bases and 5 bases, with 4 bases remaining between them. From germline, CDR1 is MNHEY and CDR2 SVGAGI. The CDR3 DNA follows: TGTGCCAGCAGTTACTCCCCAAATGAAAAACTGTTTTTT. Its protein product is CASSYSPNEKLFF.

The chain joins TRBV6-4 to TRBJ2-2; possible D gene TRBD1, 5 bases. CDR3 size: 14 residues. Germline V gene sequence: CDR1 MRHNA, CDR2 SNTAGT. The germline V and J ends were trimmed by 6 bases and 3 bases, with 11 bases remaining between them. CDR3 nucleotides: TGTGCCAGCAGCGCGAAAGGGGACACCGGGGAGCTGTTTTTT. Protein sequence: CASSAKGDTGELFF.

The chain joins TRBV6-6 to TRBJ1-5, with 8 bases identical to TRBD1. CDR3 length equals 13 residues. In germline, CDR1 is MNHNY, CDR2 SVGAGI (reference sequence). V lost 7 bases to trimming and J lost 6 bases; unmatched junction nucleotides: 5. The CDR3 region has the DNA TGTGCCAGCAAGGACAGGGAAGCTCAGCCCCAGCATTTT. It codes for CASKDREAQPQHF.

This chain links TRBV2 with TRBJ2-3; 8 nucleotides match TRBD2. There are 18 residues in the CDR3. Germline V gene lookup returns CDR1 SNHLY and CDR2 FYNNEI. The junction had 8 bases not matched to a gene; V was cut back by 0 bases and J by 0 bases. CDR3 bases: TGTGCCAGCAGTGAAGCGCTGGGCGGGGGGAAAAGCACAGATACGCAGTATTTT. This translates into CASSEALGGGKSTDTQYF.